This T cell receptor beta chain emerged from a study of healthy donors' naive CD4 and CD8 T cells. Germline lookup yields CDR1 DFQATT and CDR2 SNEGSKA (reference sequence). The CDR3 spans 15 residues. V shed 0 bases, J shed 7 bases, and the junction held 9 bases outside the gene matches. Naive CD4+ cells were sorted as CD4+CD8-CD45RO-CD45RA+; naive CD8+ as CD8+CD4-CD45RA+CD27bright. Starting from roughly 0.45 ug of total RNA, TCR libraries were made with linear amplification. TCRdb re-called the reads through MiXCR, storing one row per CDR3 protein. The sample holds 200,000 or so distinct CDR3 sequences, about 74% seen once. This clonotype was found once. Antigen unknown. General observations from the study: Positive CDR3 charge linked to CD4+ cells, negative to CD8+ cells.

The sequence was obtained from a pool of human donors in good health; the sample pools cells from several healthy donors. Sequencing input: naive CD4+ and CD8+ T cells sorted from blood, pooled from several donors. V gene TRBV20-1 combines with J gene TRBJ2-3; the match to TRBD2 covers 8 bases. CDR3 nucleotides: TGCAGTGCTAGAGATCGCTATAGCGGGATCTATACGCAGTATTTT. Protein sequence: CSARDRYSGIYTQYF.